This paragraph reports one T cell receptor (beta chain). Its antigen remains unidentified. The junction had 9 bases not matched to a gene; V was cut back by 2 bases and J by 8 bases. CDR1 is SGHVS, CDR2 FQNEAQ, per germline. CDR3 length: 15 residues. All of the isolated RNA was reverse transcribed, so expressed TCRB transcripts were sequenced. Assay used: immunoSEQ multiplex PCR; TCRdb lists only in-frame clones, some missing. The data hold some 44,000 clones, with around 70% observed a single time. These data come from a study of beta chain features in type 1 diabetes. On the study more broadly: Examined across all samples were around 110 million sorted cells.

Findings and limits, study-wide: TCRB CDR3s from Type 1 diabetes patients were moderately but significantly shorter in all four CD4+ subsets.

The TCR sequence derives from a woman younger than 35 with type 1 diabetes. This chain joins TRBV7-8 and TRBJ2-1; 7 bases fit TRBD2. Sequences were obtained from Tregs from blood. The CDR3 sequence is CASSLIGTTLDEQFF. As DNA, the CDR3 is TGTGCCAGCAGCTTAATAGGGACTACCCTCGATGAGCAGTTCTTC. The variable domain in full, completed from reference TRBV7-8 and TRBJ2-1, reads GAGVSQSPRYKVAKRGQDVALRCDPISGHVSLFWYQQALGQGPEFLTYFQNEAQLDKSGLPSDRFFAERPEGSVSTLKIQRTQQEDSAVYLCASSLIGTTLDEQFFGPGTRLTVL.